Included here is one T cell receptor (beta chain) sequence, with context. The antigen it recognizes is unknown. The data were obtained in a study of T cells expressing NK-cell markers (TCRdb year 2020). As for the study more broadly: In sorted CD3+CD56+NKG2C+, CD3+CD56+NKG2C- and CD3+CD56-NKG2C+ T-cell subsets from eight donors, TCR beta-chain repertoires were profiled. Among the eight sequenced donors, only one was HCMV-seronegative, while the other seven were HCMV-seropositive. All eight donors whose samples were sequenced were randomly selected healthy volunteers, three of them men and five women. Illumina HiSeq 2000/2500, MiSeq or NextSeq was used to sequence libraries as 2 x 150 bp reads. General study outcomes and caveats: Those dominant clonotypes were again the most abundant among CD3+CD56-NKG2C+ cells in a few donors, at roughly 28.3-65%. In more than five donors, the dominant CD3+CD56+NKG2C+ clonotypes were found to rank among the top 10 CD8+ clonotypes and to make up roughly 1.0-7.0% of CD8+ T cells. It remained unclear whether the expanded NKG2C-expressing T cell clones were specific for HCMV antigens.

The germline V gene (reference sequence) yields SGHAT for CDR1 and FQDESV for CDR2. Reading from cysteine to phenylalanine, the CDR3 counts 12 amino acids. No DNA was logged. To determine HCMV serostatus, a commercial ELISA kit was used to detect HCMV-specific IgG in serum. Ficoll density gradient centrifugation was used to isolate peripheral blood mononuclear cells from blood. Sequencing relied on an Illumina HiSeq 2000. TCR beta cDNA libraries were prepared using 5'RACE template switching, which introduced a universal primer site and unique molecular identifiers. cDNA synthesis was primed from the TCR beta constant segment, followed by two successive PCR amplification steps. Per the original workflow: MIGEC was used to demultiplex reads and group the reads by UMI, and MiTCR was used to assemble and quantify clonotypes. To exclude erroneous sequences, any TCR cDNA sequence not supported by at least two reads was discarded. The tcR package was used for downstream repertoire analysis, and clonotypes were matched across fractions by CDR3 nucleotide sequence plus V segment. Antigen specificity was annotated against VDJdb with VDJmatch, allowing one amino acid substitution in CDR3. TCRdb reprocessed the reads, reporting each CDR3 protein sequence once and no DNA. These V and J calls originate from TCRdb's pipeline instead of the authors' own analysis. The sample's clone listing holds tens of thousands of distinct CDR3 sequences. The biggest ten clones account for 50% to 75% of the sample.

The sequenced sample consisted of blood T cells: a sorted CD56 or NKG2C T cell subset, CD4+ or CD8+ T cells, or bulk PBMC T cells (not recorded which). This TCR came from a woman aged 18 to 75 in good health. The chain joins TRBV11-1 to TRBJ2-1; TCRdb names TRBD1, which stays unverified in the absence of DNA. CDR3 sequence: CATGSQGNEQFF.